The present entry profiles one T cell receptor beta chain with its context. What it binds is unknown. Sequencing was performed with immunoSEQ multiplex PCR; in TCRdb, only in-frame clones are kept and a portion is missing. Of roughly 220,000 clones listed, approximately 80% were seen once; the top ten hold 11% to 15%. The data were obtained in a study of cytomegalovirus exposure and HLA in healthy donors. Study conclusions and caveats: Rarity characterized most TCR sequences, yet some public TCRs appeared in many donors. There were approximately 150 TCR beta chains listed as cytomegalovirus-associated.

The CDR3 has 20 amino acids. J gave up 0 bases and V 3 bases, and 14 bases lay outside the gene matches. CDR1 is SGDLS, CDR2 YYNGEE, per germline. These donors were members of the approximately 110-subject validation cohort, a group separate from the approximately 670-subject first cohort. The TCR originated in a woman aged 30 to 39 in good health and CMV-seropositive. The material sequenced was PBMCs. The rearrangement joins TRBV9 to TRBJ2-6, with 8 bases identical to TRBD1. The CDR3 loop is CASSGTGTGVISSGANVLTF. The DNA for the CDR3 is TGTGCCAGCAGCGGCACCGGGACAGGCGTAATTAGCTCTGGGGCCAACGTCCTGACTTTC.